This TCR beta chain was profiled in a study of cytomegalovirus exposure and HLA in healthy donors. Note on this clone: The antigen remains unidentified.

The primer mix had 60 Vbeta and 13 Jbeta primers. This table comes from immunoSEQ multiplex PCR, and its TCRdb copy is limited to in-frame clones, with some not included. This table holds about 190,000 clones, 81% found once. Study findings and constraints: Most TCR sequences showed up rarely, but some public TCRs showed up in many donors. According to reports, the classifier identified cytomegalovirus status with high specificity and sensitivity.

The CDR3 is 16 amino acids. CDR1 LGHNA and CDR2 YNFKEQ come from the germline V gene. Trimming removed 2 bases from V and 7 bases from J; junction bases left unmatched: 7. Source material: PBMCs. This receptor was taken from a man aged 45-65 years in good health and CMV-seronegative. This rearrangement joins TRBV4-2 to TRBJ1-6; 8 bases agree with TRBD1. For the CDR3, the DNA is TGTGCCAGCAGCCAAATGTTCGACAGGGGCAATTCACCCCTCCACTTT. Its protein is CASSQMFDRGNSPLHF.